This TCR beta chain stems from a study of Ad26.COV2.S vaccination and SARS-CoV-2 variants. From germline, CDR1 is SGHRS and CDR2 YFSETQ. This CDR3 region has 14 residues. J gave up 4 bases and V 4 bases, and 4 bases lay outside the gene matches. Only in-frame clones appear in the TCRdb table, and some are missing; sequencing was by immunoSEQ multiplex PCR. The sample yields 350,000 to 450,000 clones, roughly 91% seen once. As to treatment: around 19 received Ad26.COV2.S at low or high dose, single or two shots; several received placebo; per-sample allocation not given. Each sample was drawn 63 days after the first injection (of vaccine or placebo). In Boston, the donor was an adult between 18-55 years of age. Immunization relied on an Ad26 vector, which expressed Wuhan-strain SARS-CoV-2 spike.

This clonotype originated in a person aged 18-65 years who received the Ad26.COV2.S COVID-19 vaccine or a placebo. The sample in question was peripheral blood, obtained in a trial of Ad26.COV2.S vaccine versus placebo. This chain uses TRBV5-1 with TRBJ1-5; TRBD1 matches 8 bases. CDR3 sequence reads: CASSPGGANQPQHF. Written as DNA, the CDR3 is TGCGCCAGCAGCCCAGGGGGCGCGAATCAGCCCCAGCATTTT.